These T cell receptor beta chains were read from a single sample in a study of blood T cell repertoires in COVID-19. The repertoire was sequenced with immunoSEQ multiplex PCR; TCRdb's copy has only in-frame clones and lacks some. Here the sample spans under 250,000 clones, roughly 87% being singletons. The sample comprised PBMCs or T cells enriched from blood (not recorded which). The receptors shown here come from a man between 25 and 39 years old who had recovered from COVID-19. Both conserved end residues are part of each CDR3. D genes are given only for firm matches. Only part of the rows carry a size: once, few, many, or a class if the clone is expanded.

clone_size	j_call	v_call	d_call	cdr3_aa	cdr3_nt
few	TRBJ1-2	TRBV29-1	TRBD1	CSVARRQGNYGYTF	TGCAGCGTTGCTAGAAGACAGGGGAACTATGGCTACACCTTC
once	TRBJ2-2	TRBV5-1	TRBD2	CASSRKLAGDANTGELFF	TGCGCCAGCAGCAGAAAACTAGCGGGGGACGCGAACACCGGGGAGCTGTTTTTT
NA	TRBJ1-2	TRBV19	NA	CASRPQGPARGGYTF	TGTGCCAGTAGGCCCCAGGGGCCAGCAAGGGGAGGCTACACCTTC
NA	TRBJ1-5	TRBV2	TRBD1	CASQDRGSNQPQHF	TGTGCCAGCCAAGACAGGGGTAGCAATCAGCCCCAGCATTTT
NA	TRBJ1-2	TRBV6-5	TRBD1	CASRSTGGSRGYTF	TGTGCCAGCAGGTCGACAGGGGGGTCGCGTGGCTACACCTTC
NA	TRBJ1-2	TRBV5-6	TRBD1	CASWTGGFGYTF	TGTGCCAGCTGGACAGGGGGGTTCGGCTACACCTTC
NA	TRBJ1-1	TRBV6-5	NA	CASSYSHGYEAFF	TGTGCCAGCAGTTACAGCCACGGGTATGAAGCTTTCTTT
NA	TRBJ1-1	TRBV5-1	NA	CASSIRPGDTEAFF	TGCGCCAGCAGCATACGACCGGGGGACACTGAAGCTTTCTTT
NA	TRBJ2-7	TRBV5-1	NA	CASSLDPGTYEQYF	TGCGCCAGCAGCTTGGATCCGGGTACATACGAGCAGTACTTC
NA	TRBJ1-3	TRBV28	TRBD1	CASSPGNRGLGNTIYF	TGTGCCAGCAGTCCAGGAAACAGGGGGCTTGGAAACACCATATATTTT
NA	TRBJ2-2	TRBV5-6	NA	CASSQPGGTGELFF	TGTGCCAGCAGCCAACCTGGGGGGACCGGGGAGCTGTTTTTT
NA	TRBJ2-7	TRBV19	TRBD1	CASSTRLGQGKEYEQYF	TGTGCCAGTAGTACTCGCCTCGGACAGGGGAAGGAATACGAGCAGTACTTC
NA	TRBJ2-7	TRBV6-5	TRBD2	CASSYGTSESYEQYF	TGTGCCAGCAGTTACGGGACTAGCGAGTCCTACGAGCAGTACTTC
once	TRBJ1-4	TRBV30	NA	CAWSPLGADNEKLFF	TGTGCCTGGAGCCCGTTAGGGGCGGATAATGAAAAACTGTTTTTT
once	TRBJ1-2	TRBV28	NA	CASSSGWYGYTF	TGTGCCAGCAGTTCCGGGTGGTATGGCTACACCTTC
few	TRBJ1-4	TRBV9	TRBD1	CASSVGTAFEKLFF	TGTGCCAGCAGCGTTGGGACAGCATTCGAAAAACTGTTTTTT
NA	TRBJ2-7	TRBV27	NA	CASSPWIGAYEQYF	TGTGCCAGCAGTCCCTGGATAGGGGCGTACGAGCAGTACTTC
NA	TRBJ1-1	TRBV10-3	NA	CAITPQGNTEAFF	TGTGCCATCACACCCCAGGGGAACACTGAAGCTTTCTTT
NA	TRBJ1-2	TRBV7-9	TRBD1	CASSPRAGGKYDYGYTF	TGTGCCAGCAGCCCTCGCGCAGGGGGGAAGTATGACTATGGCTACACCTTC
NA	TRBJ1-1	TRBV7-8	TRBD1	CASSSPTGRNTEAFF	TGTGCCAGCAGCTCACCGACAGGGAGGAACACTGAAGCTTTCTTT
NA	TRBJ2-2	TRBV2	TRBD2	CASSPRAGFNTGELFF	TGTGCCAGCAGTCCCCGAGCGGGGTTCAACACCGGGGAGCTGTTTTTT
few	TRBJ1-4	TRBV11-2	NA	CASSLSQTNEKLFF	TGTGCCAGCAGCTTATCACAGACTAATGAAAAACTGTTTTTT
NA	TRBJ1-1	TRBV12-3/TRBV12-4	NA	CASSLNGNTEAFF	TGTGCCAGCAGTTTAAACGGGAACACTGAAGCTTTCTTT
NA	TRBJ2-1	TRBV3-1/TRBV3-2	NA	CASSQDTHREQFF	TGTGCCAGCAGCCAAGATACTCACAGGGAGCAGTTCTTC
NA	TRBJ2-7	TRBV7-2	NA	CASSPVGASVEQYF	TGTGCCAGCAGCCCCGTTGGGGCGTCGGTCGAGCAGTACTTC
NA	TRBJ2-4	TRBV4-1	NA	CASSQGAQGRQEAKNIQYF	TGCGCCAGCAGCCAGGGGGCGCAGGGGCGCCAGGAAGCCAAAAACATTCAGTACTTC
NA	TRBJ1-3	TRBV5-4	TRBD1	CASSTGQGRTGNTIYF	TGTGCCAGCAGCACCGGACAGGGTAGGACTGGAAACACCATATATTTT
NA	TRBJ2-3	TRBV28	TRBD2	CASSLPGLAGGTDTQYF	TGTGCCAGCAGTTTACCCGGACTAGCGGGGGGGACAGATACGCAGTATTTT
NA	TRBJ1-1	TRBV7-8	NA	CASSFQGSGTEAFF	TGTGCCAGCAGCTTCCAGGGATCTGGCACTGAAGCTTTCTTT
NA	TRBJ2-7	TRBV27	TRBD1	CASSPRQGAYEQYF	TGTGCCAGCAGTCCCAGACAGGGGGCCTACGAGCAGTACTTC
NA	TRBJ1-1	TRBV6-5	TRBD1	CASSHRSGGNTEAFF	TGTGCCAGCAGTCATCGGTCAGGGGGGAACACTGAAGCTTTCTTT
NA	TRBJ2-2	TRBV19	NA	CASGGWGENTGELFF	TGTGCCAGCGGCGGGTGGGGTGAGAACACCGGGGAGCTGTTTTTT
NA	TRBJ2-7	TRBV24-1	TRBD1	CAHEDRKPYEQYF	TGTGCCCATGAGGACAGGAAACCCTACGAGCAGTACTTC
once	TRBJ2-3	TRBV7-6	TRBD1	CASRSTGDQAQYF	TGTGCCAGCAGATCTACAGGGGATCAGGCGCAGTATTTT
NA	TRBJ1-4	TRBV18	NA	CASSSGTGNEKLFF	TGTGCCAGCTCGAGCGGGACGGGGAATGAAAAACTGTTTTTT